Listed here is a single TCR beta chain. V dropped 6 bases and J dropped 8 bases, with 14 bases sitting between them. The germline CDR1 and CDR2 sequences are MNHEY and SMNVEV (reference sequence). The CDR3 length is 13 residues. The data stem from a study of shared clonotypes between healthy human individuals. Naive CD8 cells lacked CD45RO and underwent positive selection for CCR7, leaving out terminally differentiated effector memory CD45RA+ cells. This table comes from immunoSEQ multiplex PCR, and its TCRdb copy is limited to in-frame clones, with some not included. The sample carries 2 million or so clones, just under 95% recorded once.

The source material was naive CD8+ T cells sorted from blood. The chain is built from TRBV27 and TRBJ2-1, with a tentative D call TRBD1 (7 bases). The clonotype originates from a young man in good health. CDR3 region: CASSPGGTDEQFF. CDR3 DNA: TGTGCCAGCAGCCCAGGGGGGACCGATGAGCAGTTCTTC.